A single sample is the source of the 26 T cell receptor beta chains below, sequenced in a study of somatic mutations in cytotoxic T cells in rheumatoid arthritis. The assay was immunoSEQ multiplex PCR, and TCRdb's table has in-frame clones only and misses some. The repertoire holds about 11,000 clones, with about 80% as singletons. Sequenced input: CD8+ T cells sorted from blood. These receptors were obtained from an adult with rheumatoid arthritis.

The chain combines TRBV9 with TRBJ1-1, with D possibly matching TRBD1 (5 bases). Germline V gene data show CDR1 as SGDLS and CDR2 as YYNGEE. Deletions cut 3 bases from V and 4 bases from J, with 13 bases between. The CDR3 sequence is 14 residues long. CDR3 bases: TGTGCCAGCAGCGCCGGGGGGGGTGGCACTGAAGCTTTCTTT. It is translated as CASSAGGGGTEAFF.

The J gene is TRBJ2-7, the V gene TRBV9, with TRBD2 matching 10 bases. Germline CDR1 is SGDLS and CDR2 is YYNGEE. Trimming removed 4 bases from V and 4 bases from J; junction bases left unmatched: 5. The CDR3 covers 14 residues. The CDR3 nucleotides are TGTGCCAGCAGCCCTAGCGGGGGAATATACGAGCAGTACTTC. Translating gives CASSPSGGIYEQYF.

The chain has TRBV4-3 and TRBJ2-5; 8 bases fit TRBD1. The DNA end is more similar to TRBJ2-7, so the J call may be wrong. The CDR3 runs 16 residues. Germline loops: CDR1 LGHNA, CDR2 YSLEER. CDR3 sequence reads: CASSQDLGTGGNEQYF. The DNA for the CDR3 is TGCGCCAGCAGCCAAGACCTAGGGACAGGTGGGAACGAGCAGTACTTC.

This chain uses TRBV28 with TRBJ2-1; D may be TRBD1 (5 bases). V dropped 4 bases and J dropped 11 bases, with 18 bases sitting between them. Germline V gene data show CDR1 as MDHEN and CDR2 as SYDVKM. The CDR3 has 14 amino acids. The chain's CDR3 is CASSYDPDSSKQFF. Here the CDR3 DNA reads TGTGCCAGCAGTTATGACCCCGACAGTTCAAAGCAGTTCTTC.

This chain uses TRBV27 with TRBJ2-1; D ambiguous. Trimming took off 8 bases at V and 0 bases at J, with 17 bases between the two ends. Per the germline V gene, CDR1 is MNHEY and CDR2 is SMNVEV (reference sequence). The CDR3 is 16 amino acids. CDR3 DNA sequence: TGTGCCAGCGTTAAGTCGACTGCCCGCTCCTACAATGAGCAGTTCTTC. This codes for CASVKSTARSYNEQFF.

This clone turned up a few times. The chain carries TRBV7-2 and TRBJ1-5, with TRBD1 identical over 9 bases. The CDR3 loop spans 15 amino acids. Germline values: CDR1 SGHTA, CDR2 FQGNSA. The J segment lost 1 base and the V segment lost 4 bases, leaving 2 bases of the junction unmatched. The CDR3 sequence is CASSSDRGSNQPQHF. The CDR3 DNA follows: TGTGCCAGCAGCTCTGACAGGGGGAGCAATCAGCCCCAGCATTTT.

The chain links TRBV7-9 to TRBJ2-3; 8 bases align to TRBD2. The CDR3 runs to 14 residues. Germline CDR1 and CDR2: SEHNR and FQNEAQ (reference sequence). The V and J ends lost 1 base and 4 bases, in that order; junction bases with no gene match: 1. CDR3 loop: CASSLVGLADTQYF. The CDR3 bases are TGTGCCAGCAGCTTAGTGGGACTAGCAGATACGCAGTATTTT.

Remarks on this clone: Other DNA variants within this sample encode the same CDR3. This chain joins TRBV11-2 and TRBJ2-1; 8 bases line up with TRBD2. Germline CDR1 and CDR2: SGHAT and FQNNGV. V gave up 6 bases and J gave up 0 bases; unmatched junction bases: 4. CDR3 length: 15 residues. CDR3 amino acids: CASRGGLDSYNEQFF. DNA for the CDR3: TGTGCCAGCAGGGGGGGACTAGACTCCTACAATGAGCAGTTCTTC.

The chain couples TRBV27 to TRBJ2-1; 7 nucleotides agree with TRBD1. The CDR3 has 14 amino acids. Germline trimming cut 3 bases from V and 6 bases from J; bases unmatched to any gene: 5. Looked up from germline, CDR1 is MNHEY and CDR2 is SMNVEV (reference sequence). CDR3 nucleotide sequence: TGTGCCAGCAGTTTGGCCGGGACAGCCAATGAGCAGTTCTTC. It is translated as CASSLAGTANEQFF.

The chain carries TRBV28 and TRBJ1-4; weak D call: TRBD1 (5 bases). CDR1 is MDHEN, CDR2 SYDVKM, per germline. Deletions cut 1 base from V and 11 bases from J, with 14 bases between. The CDR3 totals 14 residues. The CDR3 region is CASSLYSEKGKLFF. The CDR3 coding sequence is TGTGCCAGCAGTTTATATTCAGAGAAGGGGAAACTGTTTTTT.

The chain employs TRBV27 and TRBJ1-1; 8 bases agree with TRBD1. The V gene end was trimmed by 5 bases and the J gene end by 0 bases; junction bases not matched to a gene: 5. Germline values: CDR1 MNHEY, CDR2 SMNVEV (reference sequence). The CDR3 has 15 residues. The CDR3 bases are TGTGCCAGCAGTGCGCGACAGGGGCTGAACACTGAAGCTTTCTTT. Its translation is CASSARQGLNTEAFF.

This clone was detected only once. The chain couples TRBV7-2 to TRBJ2-7; 11 nucleotides line up with TRBD2. V shed 5 bases and J 4 bases; nucleotides not matched to a gene: 7. CDR3 length: 15 amino acids. Germline V gives CDR1 SGHTA, CDR2 FQGNSA. The CDR3 is CASSLTSGNRYEQYF. CDR3 DNA: TGTGCCAGCAGCCTGACTAGCGGGAATCGATACGAGCAGTACTTC. Complete variable domain (other parts from reference TRBV7-2 and TRBJ2-7): GAGVSQSPSNKVTEKGKDVELRCDPISGHTALYWYRQSLGQGLEFLIYFQGNSAPDKSGLPSDRFSAERTGGSVSTLTIQRTQQEDSAVYLCASSLTSGNRYEQYFGPGTRLTVT.

DNA of the CDR3: TGTGCCAGCAGCTGGACAGGGCCATCTGAAAAACTGTTTTTT. Its translation is CASSWTGPSEKLFF. This chain uses TRBV14 with TRBJ1-4; 8 bases align to TRBD1. Germline trimming cut 5 bases from V and 7 bases from J; bases unmatched to any gene: 6. Germline CDR1 reads SGHDN; CDR2 reads FVKESK. The CDR3 is made up of 14 amino acids.

The V gene is TRBV4-1, the J gene TRBJ2-7; possible D gene TRBD2, 5 bases. Trimming stripped 2 bases from V and 0 bases from J, with 8 bases between. The CDR3 contains 14 residues. Germline assignment: CDR1 MGHRA and CDR2 YSYEKL. CDR3 sequence: CASSQQRYSYEQYF. The CDR3 DNA follows: TGCGCCAGCAGCCAACAGCGGTACTCCTACGAGCAGTACTTC.

The chain's CDR3 is CATSPMRAYEQYF. In DNA, the CDR3 is TGTGCCACCAGCCCGATGCGAGCCTACGAGCAGTACTTC. The chain uses TRBV15 and TRBJ2-7, with D unclear. Trimming left V 5 bases short and J 2 bases short, with 10 bases between. The CDR3 has 13 residues. Germline V lookup: CDR1 LNHNV, CDR2 YYDKDF (reference sequence).

The chain combines TRBV11-2 with TRBJ2-7; D ambiguous. Germline CDR1 is SGHAT and CDR2 is FQNNGV. CDR3 size: 13 residues. The V end was cut by 5 bases, the J end by 3 bases, with 11 bases between. CDR3 amino acids: CASSTWDVYEQYF. In DNA, the CDR3 is TGTGCCAGCAGCACCTGGGATGTCTACGAGCAGTACTTC.

This clone has more than one count but fewer than ten. The genes are TRBV27 and TRBJ1-2; 8 bases line up with TRBD1. Unmatched junction bases numbered 7, after V lost 6 bases and J lost 4 bases. The CDR3 length is 14 residues. Germline V gene sequence: CDR1 MNHEY, CDR2 SMNVEV (reference sequence). This CDR3 is CASSPGQGPYGYTF. CDR3 bases: TGTGCCAGCAGCCCTGGACAGGGACCCTATGGCTACACCTTC.

This clone has a handful of counts. The gene calls are TRBV7-6 and TRBJ2-7; D unclear. The V gene lost 5 bases and the J gene lost 3 bases, with 14 bases spanning the gap. Germline V gene data show CDR1 as SGHVS and CDR2 as FNYEAQ. The CDR3 has 14 amino acids. This CDR3 is CASSPRTARYEQYF. The CDR3 coding sequence is TGTGCCAGCAGCCCCCGGACCGCCCGCTACGAGCAGTACTTC.

The rearrangement joins TRBV4-3 to TRBJ2-1; no definite D call. The V end was cut by 0 bases, the J end by 0 bases, with 12 bases between. The CDR3 is 17 amino acids. Germline V gives CDR1 LGHNA, CDR2 YSLEER. DNA of the CDR3: TGCGCCAGCAGCCAAGAAGCACCCTCCAGCTCCTACAATGAGCAGTTCTTC. Its protein is CASSQEAPSSSYNEQFF.

In its sample, this clone was seen a few times. The V gene is TRBV27, the J gene TRBJ2-7; 14 bases match TRBD2. Germline CDR1 is MNHEY and CDR2 is SMNVEV (reference sequence). This CDR3 is built from 16 residues. J was trimmed by 6 bases and V by 6 bases; bases with no gene match: 10. The CDR3 DNA is TGTGCCAGCAGAAGACTGACTAGCGGGAGGGCCCGCGAGCAGTACTTC. It codes for CASRRLTSGRAREQYF.

The rearrangement joins TRBV15 to TRBJ2-6; D is unclear. CDR3 length: 18 amino acids. Trimming cost V 0 bases and J 0 bases, with 12 bases left between them. CDR1 is LNHNV, CDR2 YYDKDF, per germline (reference sequence). CDR3: CATSRDPSLFSGANVLTF. In nucleotides, the CDR3 is TGTGCCACCAGCAGAGATCCCTCCCTTTTCTCTGGGGCCAACGTCCTGACTTTC.

The genes are TRBV19 and TRBJ2-7, with D unresolved. The germline gives CDR1 LNHDA, CDR2 SQIVND (reference sequence). Trimming pared 5 bases from V and 0 bases from J, leaving 11 bases between. The CDR3 length is 14 residues. The CDR3 DNA is TGTGCCAGTAGTGCAAGACACCCCTCCTACGAGCAGTACTTC. Amino acid sequence: CASSARHPSYEQYF. The whole variable domain, filled in from reference TRBV19 and TRBJ2-7, reads DGGITQSPKYLFRKEGQNVTLSCEQNLNHDAMYWYRQDPGQGLRLIYYSQIVNDFQKGDIAEGYSVSREKKESFPLTVTSAQKNPTAFYLCASSARHPSYEQYFGPGTRLTVT.

V is TRBV6-5 and J is TRBJ1-5, with a weak D call TRBD1 (5 bases). This CDR3 is 14 amino acids long. Per germline, CDR1 MNHEY and CDR2 SVGAGI. V was trimmed by 2 bases and J by 5 bases, leaving 10 bases between them. The DNA for the CDR3 is TGTGCCAGCAGTTACGGGGGGGATGATCAGCCCCAGCATTTT. This encodes CASSYGGDDQPQHF.

The V call is TRBV6-1, the J call TRBJ2-7, with a possible D match to TRBD2 (6 bases). Germline CDR1 and CDR2: MNHNS and SASEGT. V was clipped by 1 base and J by 3 bases, with 16 bases between them. This CDR3 spans 16 amino acids. For the CDR3, the DNA is TGTGCCAGCAGTGAAGTAGGCGGGACCCTTCGCTACGAGCAGTACTTC. It is translated as CASSEVGGTLRYEQYF.

The V and J genes are TRBV19 and TRBJ1-6, with D possibly being TRBD1 (5 bases). Germline V gene lookup returns CDR1 LNHDA and CDR2 SQIVND (reference sequence). The CDR3 spans 15 residues. The V end lost 5 bases, the J end lost 7 bases, and 15 bases lay between the germline ends. The CDR3 loop reads CASSFGPPGNSPLHF. In DNA, the CDR3 is TGTGCCAGTAGTTTCGGACCGCCAGGGAATTCACCCCTCCACTTT.

V and J are TRBV9 and TRBJ1-2, with a tentative D call TRBD1 (5 bases). Looked up from germline, CDR1 is SGDLS and CDR2 is YYNGEE. Between the trimmed V and J ends, which lost 3 bases and 4 bases, there was a span of 13 bases. The CDR3 is made up of 14 amino acids. CDR3 sequence: CASSAVGGTYGYTF. The DNA for the CDR3 is TGTGCCAGCAGCGCCGTAGGCGGGACCTATGGCTACACCTTC. Using reference TRBV9 and TRBJ1-2 for the parts outside the CDR3, the full variable domain is DSGVTQTPKHLITATGQRVTLRCSPRSGDLSVYWYQQSLDQGLQFLIQYYNGEERAKGNILERFSAQQFPDLHSELNLSSLELGDSALYFCASSAVGGTYGYTFGSGTRLTVV.